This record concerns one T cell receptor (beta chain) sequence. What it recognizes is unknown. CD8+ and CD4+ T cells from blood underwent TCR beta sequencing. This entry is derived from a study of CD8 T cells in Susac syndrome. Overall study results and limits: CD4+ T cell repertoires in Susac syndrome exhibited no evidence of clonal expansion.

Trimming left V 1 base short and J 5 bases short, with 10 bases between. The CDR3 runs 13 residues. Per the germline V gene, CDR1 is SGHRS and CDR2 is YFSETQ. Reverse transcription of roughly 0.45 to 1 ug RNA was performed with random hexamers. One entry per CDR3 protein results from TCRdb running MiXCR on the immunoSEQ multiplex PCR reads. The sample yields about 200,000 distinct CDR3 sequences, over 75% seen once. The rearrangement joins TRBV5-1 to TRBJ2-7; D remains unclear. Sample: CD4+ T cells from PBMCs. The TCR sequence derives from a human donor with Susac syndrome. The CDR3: CASSLTHADEQYF. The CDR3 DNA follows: TGCGCCAGCAGCTTGACCCACGCCGACGAGCAGTACTTC.